This is a list of T cell receptor beta chains from one sample in a study of blood T cell repertoires in COVID-19. Sequencing was performed with immunoSEQ multiplex PCR; in TCRdb, only in-frame clones are kept and a portion is missing. The sample includes about 210,000 clones, approximately 87% seen only once; the top ten take 0.75% to 0.9%. Sequencing was carried out using peripheral blood. The receptor set was obtained from a woman aged 70 to 79 with acute or convalescent COVID-19. The CDR3 runs from the conserved cysteine through the conserved F or W. The D gene is left open where the match is weak. Some rows mark clone size as missing; the rest say once, few, many or name a class of expanded clone.

abundance	d_gene	v_gene	j_gene	CDR3aa	CDR3nt
-	-	TRBV28	TRBJ1-2	CASSYGGLDGYTF	TGTGCCAGCAGTTACGGGGGGCTAGATGGCTACACCTTC
-	-	TRBV21-1	TRBJ1-6	CASSKGGQGTDSPLHF	TGTGCCAGCAGCAAAGGGGGACAGGGAACGGATTCACCCCTCCACTTT
-	-	TRBV2	TRBJ2-6	CASREGRAGANVLTF	TGTGCCAGCAGGGAGGGTAGGGCTGGGGCCAACGTCCTGACTTTC
-	-	TRBV6-5	TRBJ1-5	CASSYGGGSNQPQHF	TGTGCCAGCAGTTACGGGGGGGGGAGCAATCAGCCCCAGCATTTT
once	-	TRBV18	TRBJ1-1	CASSPRTDTEAFF	TGTGCCAGCTCACCACGGACAGACACTGAAGCTTTCTTT
-	TRBD1	TRBV9	TRBJ1-3	CASSSGTGVGNTIYF	TGTGCCAGCAGTTCCGGGACAGGGGTTGGAAACACCATATATTTT
-	-	TRBV6-6	TRBJ1-4	CASRGGANEKLFF	TGTGCCAGCAGAGGGGGAGCTAATGAAAAACTGTTTTTT
-	-	TRBV10-2	TRBJ2-2	CASRSSAGGELFF	TGCGCCAGCAGAAGTAGCGCGGGCGGGGAGCTGTTTTTT
-	-	TRBV2	TRBJ1-1	CASSADRNTEAFF	TGTGCCAGCAGTGCGGACAGGAACACTGAAGCTTTCTTT
-	-	TRBV28	TRBJ1-5	CASGGIRRNQPQHF	TGTGCCAGCGGGGGGATCAGGCGCAATCAGCCCCAGCATTTT
-	-	TRBV18	TRBJ1-4	CASSPLEYEKLFF	TGTGCCAGCTCACCATTAGAATATGAAAAACTGTTTTTT
few	-	TRBV2	TRBJ1-1	CASSATPVYTEAFF	TGTGCCAGCAGTGCTACCCCTGTTTACACTGAAGCTTTCTTT
few	TRBD1	TRBV6-6	TRBJ2-5	CASRDRAWETQYF	TGTGCCAGCAGGGACAGGGCGTGGGAGACCCAGTACTTC
-	-	TRBV2	TRBJ2-7	CASSGGLASYEQYF	TGTGCCAGCAGTGGTGGGCTAGCCTCCTACGAGCAGTACTTC
-	-	TRBV12-5	TRBJ2-1	CASGWGLGGRNEQFF	TGTGCTAGTGGTTGGGGACTGGGGGGACGCAATGAGCAGTTCTTC
-	TRBD2	TRBV2	TRBJ2-3	CASRALAGGLGTQYF	TGTGCCAGCAGGGCACTAGCGGGAGGCCTAGGTACGCAGTATTTT
-	-	TRBV2	TRBJ2-4	CASSEILAKNIQYF	TGTGCCAGCAGTGAAATCTTAGCCAAAAACATTCAGTACTTC
-	-	TRBV5-6	TRBJ1-1	CASSFGSGQEAFF	TGTGCCAGCAGCTTTGGGTCAGGACAGGAAGCTTTCTTT
-	-	TRBV5-1	TRBJ2-3	CASSLGTTASTDTQYF	TGCGCCAGCAGCTTGGGGACAACCGCTAGCACAGATACGCAGTATTTT
-	TRBD1	TRBV20-1	TRBJ1-2	CSASLPGGNYGYTF	TGCAGTGCTAGTCTTCCAGGGGGGAACTATGGCTACACCTTC
-	TRBD1	TRBV6-5	TRBJ2-2	CASKGQGNTGELFF	TGTGCCAGCAAGGGACAGGGGAACACCGGGGAGCTGTTTTTT
few	TRBD1	TRBV19	TRBJ2-1	CASSRQTGSSYNEQFF	TGTGCCAGTAGTCGTCAGACAGGGAGCTCCTACAATGAGCAGTTCTTC
-	-	TRBV9	TRBJ1-1	CASSVGHSNTEAFF	TGTGCCAGCAGCGTAGGACATTCTAACACTGAAGCTTTCTTT
-	-	TRBV7-2	TRBJ2-2	CASNHRVAGELFF	TGTGCCAGCAACCACAGGGTGGCCGGGGAGCTGTTTTTT
-	-	TRBV5-1	TRBJ2-1	CASSPGLGEQFF	TGCGCCAGCAGCCCGGGACTCGGTGAGCAGTTCTTC
-	-	TRBV18	TRBJ1-4	CASSPDMDEKLFF	TGTGCCAGCTCCCCTGACATGGATGAAAAACTGTTTTTT
few	TRBD1	TRBV5-1	TRBJ1-2	CASSLGSVDQGDYTF	TGCGCCAGCAGCTTGGGATCGGTCGATCAGGGGGACTACACCTTC
-	-	TRBV21-1	TRBJ1-2	CASSWGQDSTIFLGPYGYTF	TGTGCCAGCTCTTGGGGACAGGACAGCACTATATTCCTCGGGCCCTATGGCTACACCTTC
few	-	TRBV24-1	TRBJ2-2	CATSDSFFTGELFF	TGTGCCACCAGTGATTCCTTTTTCACCGGGGAGCTGTTTTTT
-	-	TRBV5-8	TRBJ1-5	CASSRGGGNQPQHF	TGTGCCAGCAGTCGAGGGGGGGGGAATCAGCCCCAGCATTTT
-	TRBD1	TRBV5-5	TRBJ1-2	CASRNVDRADGYTF	TGTGCCAGCAGAAACGTTGACAGGGCTGATGGCTACACCTTC
-	TRBD2	TRBV19	TRBJ2-7	CASSMTGLVYEQYF	TGTGCCAGTAGTATGACGGGACTAGTCTACGAGCAGTACTTC
-	TRBD1	TRBV14	TRBJ1-3	CASSHRDRGRNTIYF	TGTGCCAGCAGCCACCGGGACAGGGGTCGAAACACCATATATTTT
-	-	TRBV15	TRBJ2-7	CATRERSSYEQYF	TGTGCCACCAGGGAGAGGAGCTCCTACGAGCAGTACTTC
-	TRBD2	TRBV5-1	TRBJ2-1	CASSSGLAGNSIYNEQFF	TGCGCCAGCAGCTCCGGACTAGCGGGAAATAGTATATACAATGAGCAGTTCTTC
-	TRBD1	TRBV4-1	TRBJ2-1	CASSRDRGPYNEQFF	TGCGCCAGCAGTCGTGACAGGGGGCCTTACAATGAGCAGTTCTTC
-	-	TRBV4-1	TRBJ1-1	CASSQDRLNTEAFF	TGCGCCAGCAGCCAAGACAGATTGAACACTGAAGCTTTCTTT
-	TRBD1	TRBV5-1	TRBJ1-4	CASSTRTGYGGKLFF	TGCGCCAGCAGCACCCGGACAGGGTATGGGGGAAAACTGTTTTTT
-	-	TRBV4-1	TRBJ1-2	CASSQAGGLANYGYTF	TGCGCCAGCAGCCAAGCGGGGGGCCTAGCTAACTATGGCTACACCTTC
few	TRBD1	TRBV19	TRBJ1-5	CASSIDRDRGGNPQHF	TGTGCCAGTAGTATAGATCGGGACAGGGGAGGGAATCCCCAGCATTTT
-	-	TRBV6-2/TRBV6-3	TRBJ1-3	CASSSGQSSGNTIYF	TGTGCCAGCAGTTCAGGACAGAGCTCTGGAAACACCATATATTTT
-	-	TRBV11-2	TRBJ2-7	CASSLGQVEQYF	TGTGCCAGCAGCTTAGGACAGGTGGAGCAGTACTTC
-	-	TRBV5-6	TRBJ1-2	CASSFTVYGYTF	TGTGCCAGCAGCTTTACGGTCTATGGCTACACCTTC
-	-	TRBV4-2	TRBJ1-2	CASSQSSGNYGYTF	TGTGCCAGCAGCCAATCTAGCGGGAACTATGGCTACACCTTC
once	-	TRBV19	TRBJ2-2	CASAGGPGRMNTGELFF	TGTGCCAGCGCCGGGGGACCGGGACGGATGAACACCGGGGAGCTGTTTTTT
-	TRBD1	TRBV5-1	TRBJ1-5	CASSLQQGAQPQHF	TGCGCCAGCAGCTTGCAACAGGGGGCACAGCCCCAGCATTTT
-	TRBD1	TRBV7-6	TRBJ1-3	CASSANRGGNTIYF	TGTGCCAGCAGCGCGAACAGGGGCGGAAACACCATATATTTT
once	-	TRBV7-6	TRBJ2-2	CASSSAGNTGELFF	TGTGCCAGCAGCTCGGCGGGAAACACCGGGGAGCTGTTTTTT
-	-	TRBV6-5	TRBJ2-1	CATGSRLRVYNEQFF	TGTGCTACTGGGAGTCGACTGCGAGTATACAATGAGCAGTTCTTC
-	-	TRBV27	TRBJ2-7	CASSRGLLTSYEQYF	TGTGCCAGCAGCCGAGGACTTTTGACCTCCTACGAGCAGTACTTC
-	-	TRBV9	TRBJ2-1	CASSPQVHNEQFF	TGTGCCAGCAGCCCTCAGGTTCACAATGAGCAGTTCTTC
-	TRBD2	TRBV6-6	TRBJ2-2	CASKSGGAETGELFF	TGTGCCAGCAAAAGCGGGGGGGCCGAAACCGGGGAGCTGTTTTTT
once	TRBD1	TRBV27	TRBJ1-2	CASSFLGAKGTRGNGYTF	TGTGCCAGCAGTTTTCTTGGGGCAAAGGGGACCAGGGGGAATGGCTACACCTTC
once	-	TRBV19	TRBJ1-5	CATRQTERASNQPQHF	TGTGCCACCCGCCAGACCGAGAGGGCCAGCAATCAGCCCCAGCATTTT
-	-	TRBV5-4	TRBJ1-6	CASSLGGSSSYNSPLHF	TGTGCCAGCAGCTTGGGGGGCAGTAGCTCCTATAATTCACCCCTCCACTTT
once	TRBD1	TRBV10-2	TRBJ2-3	CASSEFRGTDTQYF	TGCGCCAGCAGTGAGTTCAGGGGGACAGATACGCAGTATTTT
-	-	TRBV5-4	TRBJ1-2	CASSRRGTGYTF	TGTGCCAGCAGCAGGAGGGGAACTGGCTACACCTTC
-	-	TRBV7-3	TRBJ1-6	CASSSDRNSPLHF	TGTGCCAGCAGCTCTGACAGAAATTCACCCCTCCACTTT
-	-	TRBV7-2	TRBJ1-1	CASSMAGFTEAFF	TGTGCCAGCAGCATGGCAGGGTTCACTGAAGCTTTCTTT
-	TRBD1	TRBV7-3	TRBJ2-2	CASSARQGSTGELFF	TGTGCCAGCAGCGCGAGACAGGGAAGCACCGGGGAGCTGTTTTTT